The 22 T cell receptor beta chains below were found in one sample sequenced in a study of control samples from healthy donors and cancer patients. TCRdb's table, derived via immunoSEQ multiplex PCR, lists solely in-frame clones and lacks some. The sample records about 140,000 clones, 88% being singletons. Input material: blood. These receptors were obtained from a man in his late teens or twenties in good health.

The chain employs TRBV5-8 and TRBJ1-5, with no clear D. V dropped 7 bases and J dropped 9 bases, with 14 bases sitting between them. Germline CDR1 SGHTS, CDR2 YDEGEE. There are 12 residues in the CDR3. The chain's CDR3 is CASAFRGGPQHF. DNA of the CDR3: TGTGCCAGCGCCTTCCGAGGCGGGCCCCAGCATTTT.

This chain uses TRBV28 with TRBJ1-1; no definite D call. CDR1 and CDR2 from the germline V gene are MDHEN and SYDVKM. The CDR3 totals 13 residues. Deletions cut 3 bases from V and 0 bases from J, with 5 bases between. The CDR3 coding sequence is TGTGCCAGCAGTTTTATTTTGAACACTGAAGCTTTCTTT. This encodes CASSFILNTEAFF.

The rearrangement links TRBV9 to TRBJ2-5; D might be TRBD2 (6 bases). V lost 3 bases and J 0 bases, leaving 15 bases between the germline ends. Germline V gene sequence: CDR1 SGDLS, CDR2 YYNGEE. The CDR3 contains 16 residues. The CDR3 sequence: CASSGKGLMYQETQYF. The DNA of the CDR3 is TGTGCCAGCAGCGGAAAGGGACTGATGTACCAAGAGACCCAGTACTTC.

The CDR3 loop is CASSLEPTGTINFGQYF. CDR3 DNA: TGCGCCAGCAGCTTGGAGCCGACAGGGACCATTAACTTCGGGCAGTACTTC. This chain links TRBV5-1 with TRBJ2-7, with TRBD1 matching 7 bases. CDR1 and CDR2 from the germline V gene are SGHRS and YFSETQ. The V segment lost 0 bases and the J segment 9 bases; nucleotides outside the gene matches: 18. The CDR3 totals 17 residues.

The chain uses TRBV4-1 and TRBJ2-5, with D maybe TRBD1 (7 bases). Trimming took 4 bases from V and 4 from J, leaving 16 bases between them. The CDR3 runs to 15 residues. Germline V gene data show CDR1 as MGHRA and CDR2 as YSYEKL. CDR3 bases: TGCGCCAGCAGCCGAGTCGGCAGGGGGGCAGAGACCCAGTACTTC. Encoded protein: CASSRVGRGAETQYF.

The chain links TRBV14 to TRBJ2-1; the match to TRBD2 covers 7 bases. The CDR3 totals 15 residues. CDR1 and CDR2 from the germline V gene are SGHDN and FVKESK. Germline trimming cut 8 bases from V and 8 bases from J; bases unmatched to any gene: 15. Here the CDR3 reads CASGEGIRRGHEQFF. Here the CDR3 DNA reads TGTGCCAGCGGGGAGGGGATCCGGCGCGGGCATGAGCAGTTCTTC.

The V and J genes are TRBV20-1 and TRBJ2-7; 9 bases are shared with TRBD1. Germline trimming cut 3 bases from V and 0 bases from J; bases unmatched to any gene: 6. There are 15 residues in the CDR3. CDR1 is DFQATT and CDR2 is SNEGSKA in the germline V gene (reference sequence). CDR3 DNA: TGCAGTGCTAGTGGGACAGGGCCCTTCTCCTACGAGCAGTACTTC. As protein: CSASGTGPFSYEQYF.

The chain couples TRBV11-2 to TRBJ2-7, with TRBD1 identical over 8 bases. The CDR3 contains 15 residues. J gave up 4 bases and V 5 bases, and 10 bases lay outside the gene matches. Germline V gene data show CDR1 as SGHAT and CDR2 as FQNNGV. The DNA of the CDR3 is TGTGCCAGCAGCCAGAATACAGGGGGTTGGTACGAGCAGTACTTC. Protein: CASSQNTGGWYEQYF.

The chain uses TRBV9 and TRBJ1-1; D gene unclear. The germline V gene has CDR1 SGDLS and CDR2 YYNGEE. V was trimmed by 4 bases and J by 10 bases, leaving 17 bases between them. The CDR3 sequence is 13 residues long. The CDR3 DNA reads TGTGCCAGCAGCCCCCCCCCGCAGCGCGGAGCTTTCTTT. Its translation: CASSPPPQRGAFF.

The CDR3 DNA reads TGTGCCAGTAGTATCGGGGGGAGTGTAGGGCCCCTGGGCACTGAAGCTTTCTTT. As protein: CASSIGGSVGPLGTEAFF. V usage is TRBV19 and J usage is TRBJ1-1, with D perhaps matching TRBD1 (5 bases). The CDR3 has 18 amino acids. Between the trimmed V and J ends, which lost 3 bases and 4 bases, there was a span of 24 bases. Germline lookup yields CDR1 LNHDA and CDR2 SQIVND (reference sequence).

The V call is TRBV5-5, the J call TRBJ2-1; TRBD1 aligns across 11 bases. There are 14 residues in the CDR3. The trim removed 6 bases at V and 6 bases at J, leaving 5 bases unmatched. Germline V gene data show CDR1 as SGHKS and CDR2 as YYEKEE (reference sequence). CDR3 DNA sequence: TGTGCCAGCATCAGGACAGGGGGCCTCAATGAGCAGTTCTTC. Translating gives CASIRTGGLNEQFF.

The chain carries TRBV21-1 and TRBJ2-7; the table gives TRBD2 as D, unverified against the DNA. TRBV21-1 represents a pseudogene. CDR3 length: 16 amino acids. The CDR3 loop reads CASSKYPGLAIYEQYF. The CDR3 region has the DNA TGTGCCAGCAGCAAGTACCCGGGACTAGCGATTTACGAGCAGTACTTC.

The chain combines TRBV5-5 with TRBJ1-2, with TRBD1 matching 7 bases. The CDR3 covers 14 residues. Trimming at V came to 4 bases and at J to 3 bases, leaving 6 bases not matched to a gene. Germline CDR1 and CDR2: SGHKS and YYEKEE (reference sequence). This CDR3 is CASSAYGTDYGYTF. The DNA of the CDR3 is TGTGCCAGCAGCGCGTACGGGACAGACTATGGCTACACCTTC.

J is TRBJ1-5 and V is TRBV18; D may be TRBD1 (5 bases). The CDR3 runs 17 residues. V dropped 0 bases and J dropped 3 bases, with 15 bases sitting between them. CDR1 and CDR2 (germline): KGHSH, LQKENI. As DNA, the CDR3 is TGTGCCAGCTCACCACCTCGGGGACGGTCGAACAATCAGCCCCAGCATTTT. This gives the protein CASSPPRGRSNNQPQHF.

The chain links TRBV5-1 to TRBJ1-2, with TRBD1 identical over 10 bases. After removal of 1 base from V and 2 bases from J, the junction contained 8 bases not matched to a gene. The CDR3 loop spans 17 amino acids. CDR1 and CDR2 (germline): SGHRS, YFSETQ. CDR3 sequence reads: CASSLSADRGRNYGYTF. The CDR3 nucleotides read TGCGCCAGCAGCTTGTCCGCTGACAGGGGGCGGAACTATGGCTACACCTTC.

The genes are TRBV7-8 and TRBJ2-7; 8 bases map to TRBD1. The trim removed 4 bases at V and 2 bases at J, leaving 4 bases unmatched. This CDR3 contains 14 residues. Germline values: CDR1 SGHVS, CDR2 FQNEAQ. CDR3 sequence: CASSSGQGPYEQYF. DNA for the CDR3: TGTGCCAGCAGCTCTGGACAGGGTCCCTACGAGCAGTACTTC.

This clone was detected a few times. V and J are TRBV5-4 and TRBJ1-3; tentatively, D is TRBD1 (5 bases). This CDR3 is 14 amino acids long. Trimming left V 2 bases short and J 2 bases short, with 8 bases between. CDR1 is SGHNT, CDR2 YYREEE, per germline (reference sequence). The chain's CDR3 is CASSFGAAGNTIYF. The CDR3 nucleotides are TGTGCCAGCAGCTTTGGGGCTGCTGGAAACACCATATATTTT.

This rearrangement joins TRBV9 to TRBJ2-3, with D possibly being TRBD2 (6 bases). This CDR3 region has 16 residues. Per germline, CDR1 SGDLS and CDR2 YYNGEE. V was cut by 0 bases and J by 2 bases, with 13 bases left in between. CDR3 loop: CASSVDNGGPTDTQYF. DNA for the CDR3: TGTGCCAGCAGCGTAGATAACGGGGGACCCACAGATACGCAGTATTTT.

The CDR3 region has the DNA TGTGCCAGTAGTATAGGTGGGACATTCGATGGCTACACCTTC. Its translation: CASSIGGTFDGYTF. The chain combines TRBV19 with TRBJ1-2; tentatively, D is TRBD1 (6 bases). The CDR3 sequence is 14 residues long. The germline CDR1 and CDR2 sequences are LNHDA and SQIVND (reference sequence). Trimming removed 1 base at V and 6 bases at J, with 12 bases between.

The V call is TRBV7-2, the J call TRBJ2-5; TRBD2 aligns across 8 bases. V lost 0 bases to trimming and J lost 2 bases; unmatched junction nucleotides: 5. Per the germline V gene, CDR1 is SGHTA and CDR2 is FQGNSA. The CDR3 extends over 16 amino acids. The CDR3 loop reads CASSLAITGGQETQYF. In DNA, the CDR3 is TGTGCCAGCAGCTTAGCTATTACGGGGGGGCAAGAGACCCAGTACTTC.

V gene TRBV18 combines with J gene TRBJ2-3, with a possible D match to TRBD2 (6 bases). The CDR3 totals 15 residues. The ends were cut back, 5 bases at V and 2 bases at J, with 14 bases in the middle. The germline CDR1 and CDR2 sequences are KGHSH and LQKENI. CDR3: CASSDGAGITDTQYF. CDR3 sequence (DNA): TGTGCCAGCTCAGACGGGGCGGGGATCACAGATACGCAGTATTTT.

This clone showed up just once. The CDR3: CASRLDSYTEAFF. CDR3 nucleotide sequence: TGTGCCAGCAGACTTGACAGTTACACTGAAGCTTTCTTT. The V call is TRBV12-3 or TRBV12-4, the J call TRBJ1-1, with a tentative D call TRBD1 (5 bases). This CDR3 has 13 residues. Trimming stripped 6 bases from V and 3 bases from J, with 11 bases between.